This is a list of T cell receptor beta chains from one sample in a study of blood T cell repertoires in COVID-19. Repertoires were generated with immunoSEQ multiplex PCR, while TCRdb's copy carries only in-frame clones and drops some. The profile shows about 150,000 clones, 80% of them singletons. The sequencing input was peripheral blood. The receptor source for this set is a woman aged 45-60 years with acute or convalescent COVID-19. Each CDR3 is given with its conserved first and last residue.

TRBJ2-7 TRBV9 CASSVGGNWGRDTEQYF
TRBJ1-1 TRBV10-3 CAIQPGTTNTEAFF
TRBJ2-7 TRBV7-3 CASSNRDSYEQYF
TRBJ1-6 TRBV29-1 CSALTGRNSPLHF
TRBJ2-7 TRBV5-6 CASSPTGGGYEQYF
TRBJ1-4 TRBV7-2 CASSTTPGQQLFF
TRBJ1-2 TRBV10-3 CAISGNEDGYTF
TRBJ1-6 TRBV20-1 CSAKQGPPLHF
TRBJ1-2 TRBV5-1 CASSLDPGGGGYTF
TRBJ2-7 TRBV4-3 CASSPGGGSSYEQYF
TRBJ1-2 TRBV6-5 CASSLLGGDYGYTF
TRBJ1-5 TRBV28 CASSGGQIKTMAQHF
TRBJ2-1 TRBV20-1 CSARGPREQFF
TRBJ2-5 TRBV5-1 CASSLGPAGRQETQYF
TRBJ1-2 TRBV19 CASSKDRGQIGYTF
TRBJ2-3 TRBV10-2 CASTTPSPGLALNTQYF
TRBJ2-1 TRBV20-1 CSARANEQFF
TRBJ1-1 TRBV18 CASSSIRTEAFF
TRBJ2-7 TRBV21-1 CASSKASSGGVRYEQYF
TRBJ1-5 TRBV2 CASTLLRDFNQPQHF
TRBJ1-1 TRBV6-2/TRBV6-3 CASSRTGSITEAFF
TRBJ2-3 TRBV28 CASSLFGGPGDTQYF
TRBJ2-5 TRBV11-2 CASSLGGGMETQYF
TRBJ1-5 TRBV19 CASKDGERGRNQPQHF
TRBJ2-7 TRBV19 CASTITSGSYEQYF
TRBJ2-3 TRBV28 CASSHIPRGTSTDTQYF
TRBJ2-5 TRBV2 CASRVPSGGAYETQYF
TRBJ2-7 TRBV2 CASSPNQQRRYEQYF
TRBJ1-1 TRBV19 CASSSPRDSRNTEAFF